The T cell receptor beta chain described here comes from a study of OX40 agonist ivuxolimab in advanced cancers. Overall study findings and caveats: Clones of CD4+ and CD8+ blood T cells grew by week 6 at doses of 0.1 to 3.0 mg/kg.

V was trimmed by 4 bases and J by 6 bases, leaving 16 bases between them. The CDR3 contains 14 residues. Germline V gene sequence: CDR1 SNHLY, CDR2 FYNNEI. The assay was immunoSEQ multiplex PCR, and TCRdb's table has in-frame clones only and misses some. The sample consists of 45,000 to 70,000 clones, 83% of them appearing once. This clone was observed a handful of times. Its specificity is unknown. This chain links TRBV2 with TRBJ2-7, with D perhaps matching TRBD1 or TRBD2 (6 bases each). Here the sequenced sample was CD4+ or CD8+ T cells sorted from blood, taken in a trial of the OX40 agonist ivuxolimab. This clonotype was sampled from an adult with an advanced solid tumor such as melanoma, head and neck, liver or kidney cancer. CDR3 nucleotides: TGTGCCAGCAGTGCTAGGACAGCGGGCTCCGAGCAGTACTTC. Its translation: CASSARTAGSEQYF.